A single sample is the source of the 8 T cell receptor beta chains below, sequenced in a study of T cells in Graves' hyperthyroidism and ophthalmopathy (dated by TCRdb to the late 2010s). The receptor library was made with multiplex PCR. TCRdb names Illumina HiSeq 2000 as the instrument used. The TCR beta CDR3 regions were amplified from the RNA transcripts. The first round of RT-PCR for the TCR CDR3 was performed with the HTBI primer set and the Qiagen OneStep RT-PCR kit. TCRdb reanalyzed the raw reads on its own, using fastp at Q25 for trimming and MiXCR for clone calling, and kept in-frame beta chains. Rows are combined by CDR3 protein, so each entry shows the most common genes and DNA. The sample table holds approximately 600,000 distinct CDR3 sequences, of which 11% to 15% were seen once. The ten largest clonotypes hold 7.1% of the sample. Sample: blood. These receptors all come from a woman aged 18-30 years with Graves' ophthalmopathy.

This clonotype was seen at least ten times. The CDR3 DNA sequence: TGCAGTGCTCCCACGCGCGGGAGGGGGAATTCACCCCTCCACTTT. This codes for CSAPTRGRGNSPLHF. This rearrangement joins TRBV20-1 to TRBJ1-6; a weak D match, TRBD1 (6 bases). There are 15 residues in the CDR3. The V end lost 5 bases, the J end lost 7 bases, and 18 bases lay between the germline ends. The germline gives CDR1 DFQATT, CDR2 SNEGSKA (reference sequence).

This clonotype was found many times. The chain links TRBV28 to TRBJ2-1; maybe TRBD1 (7 bases). The CDR3 is 14 residues long. Germline-derived CDR1 and CDR2 are MDHEN and SYDVKM. Trimming removed 5 bases at V and 8 bases at J, with 16 bases between. In nucleotides, the CDR3 is TGTGCCAGCAGTCCGGAGGGCAGGGGGTATGAGCAGTTCTTC. Amino acid sequence: CASSPEGRGYEQFF.

This clonotype has a count of ten or more. The chain has TRBV20-1 and TRBJ2-7; 7 nucleotides agree with TRBD2. The CDR3 length is 16 residues. Trimming took 3 bases from V and 0 from J; bases not matched to a gene: 11. The V gene's germline CDR1 is DFQATT and CDR2 SNEGSKA (reference sequence). The CDR3 sequence is CSARESLAVSSYEQYF. DNA of the CDR3: TGCAGTGCTAGGGAATCTCTAGCGGTGAGCTCCTACGAGCAGTACTTC.

This clonotype was seen only a few times. The rearrangement links TRBV4-1 to TRBJ2-1; D might be TRBD1 (5 bases). Looked up from germline, CDR1 is MGHRA and CDR2 is YSYEKL. V shed 4 bases and J shed 6 bases, with 13 bases lying between them. This CDR3 spans 14 amino acids. CDR3: CASSPRAESNEQFF. The CDR3 DNA sequence: TGCGCCAGCAGCCCCAGGGCGGAGAGCAATGAGCAGTTCTTC.

Many counts were recorded for this clonotype. The V gene is TRBV24-1, the J gene TRBJ2-4, with D possibly called TRBD1 or TRBD2 (5 bases each). Trimming left V 3 bases short and J 9 bases short, with 14 bases between. Germline V gene sequence: CDR1 KGHDR, CDR2 SFDVKD. The length of the CDR3 is 14 residues. The CDR3 reads CATSDPGTPTIQYF. In DNA form, the CDR3 reads TGTGCCACCAGTGATCCCGGGACCCCGACCATTCAGTACTTC.

This clonotype was seen ten or more times. This rearrangement joins TRBV18 to TRBJ1-6, with D possibly TRBD1 on 6 matching bases. V dropped 1 base and J dropped 8 bases, with 12 bases sitting between them. Looked up from germline, CDR1 is KGHSH and CDR2 is LQKENI. This CDR3 has 15 residues. The CDR3 reads CASSPQGQRDSPLHF. CDR3 DNA sequence: TGTGCCAGCTCACCACAAGGACAGAGGGATTCACCCCTCCACTTT.

This clonotype was recorded many times. The CDR3 protein is CAWTGKGPINEQFF. CDR3 DNA sequence: TGTGCCTGGACGGGGAAGGGACCCATCAATGAGCAGTTCTTC. The chain recombines TRBV30 with TRBJ2-1; D assignment may be TRBD1 or TRBD2 (5 bases each). There are 14 residues in the CDR3. Deletions cut 4 bases from V and 6 bases from J, with 16 bases between. The germline gives CDR1 GTSNPN, CDR2 SVGIG (reference sequence).

In this sample, this clonotype turned up many times. This chain uses TRBV27 with TRBJ1-5, with unresolved D. The CDR3 extends over 16 amino acids. Germline values: CDR1 MNHEY, CDR2 SMNVEV (reference sequence). Trimming took off 3 bases at V and 5 bases at J, with 17 bases between the two ends. This chain's CDR3 is CASSLAIPGTHQPQHF. The CDR3 region has the DNA TGTGCCAGCAGTTTGGCCATCCCAGGCACACATCAGCCCCAGCATTTT.